This T cell receptor beta chain was sequenced during a study of response to subunit inactivated influenza vaccine. TCRdb used MiXCR to reprocess the RT-PCR reads, holding one entry per CDR3 protein. The data hold about 540,000 distinct CDR3 sequences, with approximately 15% observed a single time. Trimming removed 0 bases at V and 4 bases at J, with 13 bases between. The CDR3 loop spans 15 amino acids. Germline V gene data show CDR1 as MNHEY and CDR2 as SVGEGT. Findings and caveats of the study: Authors suggested few new T cells are recruited by each seasonal influenza vaccination.

This clonotype was seen only a few times. Its antigen is still unknown. The receptor comes from a man aged 45 to 65 who received an inactivated influenza vaccine. The rearrangement uses TRBV6-2 or TRBV6-3 and TRBJ2-7, with D uncertain. The sequencing used PBMCs from blood, collected approximately 13 days after vaccination. CDR3 region: CASSYSALPPYEQYF. In DNA, the CDR3 is TGTGCCAGCAGTTACTCGGCTCTTCCCCCTTACGAGCAGTACTTC.